This T cell receptor beta chain was recovered during a study of T-cell memory formation after mild COVID-19. Germline loops: CDR1 SQVTM, CDR2 ANQGSEA. V dropped 4 bases and J dropped 3 bases, with 10 bases sitting between them. The CDR3 length is 12 residues. TCRdb re-derived calls from the 5' RACE reads in MiXCR, one entry per CDR3 protein. Counted here are around 420,000 distinct CDR3 sequences, 20% to 25% occurring once; the ten biggest clones make up about 8.7%. Material: PBMCs or a T cell subset sorted from them (not recorded which). This sequence was found in an adult woman who had mild COVID-19 (a few samples of this study predate the infection). Cell type and time point are not known. This sequence joins TRBV29-1 and TRBJ2-7; perhaps TRBD1 as D (6 bases). The CDR3 DNA is TGCAGCGTTGGGGACACACTCTACGAGCAGTACTTC. This codes for CSVGDTLYEQYF.